This T cell receptor (beta chain) was obtained from a study of blood T cells in healthy people across ages. The second PCR ran about 6 to 12 cycles with a sample-barcoded 5' primer and J-beta primers. From the 5' RACE reads, TCRdb called clonotypes with MiXCR, one entry per CDR3 protein. The sample contains roughly 650,000 distinct CDR3 sequences, roughly 32% of which appear only once. Points from the study as a whole: Measured against age, TCR beta diversity per million T cells decreased in a roughly linear manner. PBMCs left unsorted prevented a conclusive naive versus antigen-experienced comparison.

V lost 6 bases to trimming and J lost 8 bases, with 10 bases between them. In germline, CDR1 is MNHNY, CDR2 SVGAGI (reference sequence). The CDR3 spans 12 residues. Details on this clonotype: Its antigen is not known.

This chain uses TRBV6-6 with TRBJ1-4; perhaps TRBD1 as D (5 bases). The sequenced sample was blood. This sequence was found in a woman older than 75 in good health. The CDR3 bases are TGTGCCAGCAGCGGGACGACAGAAAAACTGTTTTTT. Translation: CASSGTTEKLFF.